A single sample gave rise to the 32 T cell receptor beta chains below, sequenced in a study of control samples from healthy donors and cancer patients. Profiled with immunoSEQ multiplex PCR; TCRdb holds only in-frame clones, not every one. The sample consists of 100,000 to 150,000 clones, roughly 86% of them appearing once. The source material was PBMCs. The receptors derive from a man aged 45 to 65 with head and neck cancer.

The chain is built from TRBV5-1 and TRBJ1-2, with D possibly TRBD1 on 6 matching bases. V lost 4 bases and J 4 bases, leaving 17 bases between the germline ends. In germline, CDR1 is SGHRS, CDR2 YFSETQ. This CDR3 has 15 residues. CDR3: CASSPQGVQGYGYTF. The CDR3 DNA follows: TGCGCCAGCAGCCCACAGGGAGTCCAGGGCTATGGCTACACCTTC.

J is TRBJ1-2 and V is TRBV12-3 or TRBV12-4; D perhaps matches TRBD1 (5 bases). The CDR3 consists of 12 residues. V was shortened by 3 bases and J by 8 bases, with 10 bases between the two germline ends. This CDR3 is CASSFGRDGYTF. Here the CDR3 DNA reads TGTGCCAGCAGTTTTGGCAGGGACGGCTACACCTTC.

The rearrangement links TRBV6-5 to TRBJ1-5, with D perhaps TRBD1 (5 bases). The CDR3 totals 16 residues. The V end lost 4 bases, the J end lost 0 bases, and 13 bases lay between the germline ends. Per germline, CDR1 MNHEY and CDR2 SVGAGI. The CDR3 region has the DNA TGTGCCAGCAGTTCTTCATCGGGACTTAGCAATCAGCCCCAGCATTTT. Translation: CASSSSSGLSNQPQHF.

The CDR3 is CASRKGDQPQHF. As DNA, the CDR3 is TGTGCCAGCCGAAAGGGAGATCAGCCCCAGCATTTT. The chain carries TRBV18 and TRBJ1-5, with D unresolved. The CDR3 length is 12 residues. V lost 8 bases to trimming and J lost 5 bases, with 10 bases between them. In germline, CDR1 is KGHSH, CDR2 LQKENI.

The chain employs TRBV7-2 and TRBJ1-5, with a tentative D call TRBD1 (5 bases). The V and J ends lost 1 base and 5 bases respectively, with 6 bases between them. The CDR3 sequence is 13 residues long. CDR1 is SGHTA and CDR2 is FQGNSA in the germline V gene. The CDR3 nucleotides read TGTGCCAGCAGCTTAGGGGGGGATCAGCCCCAGCATTTT. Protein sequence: CASSLGGDQPQHF.

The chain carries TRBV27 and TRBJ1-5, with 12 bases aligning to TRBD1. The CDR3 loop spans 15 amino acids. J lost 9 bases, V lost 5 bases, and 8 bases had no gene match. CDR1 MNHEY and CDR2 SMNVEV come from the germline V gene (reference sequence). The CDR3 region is CASSPGTGGIRPQHF. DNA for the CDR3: TGTGCCAGCAGTCCCGGGACAGGGGGCATCAGGCCCCAGCATTTT.

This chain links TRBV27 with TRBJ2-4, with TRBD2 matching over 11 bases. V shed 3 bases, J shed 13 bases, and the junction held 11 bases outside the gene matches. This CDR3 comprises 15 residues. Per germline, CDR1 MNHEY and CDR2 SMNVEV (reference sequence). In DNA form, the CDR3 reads TGTGCCAGCAGTTTGTCCGGACTAGCGGGCGACCTCCAGTACTTC. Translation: CASSLSGLAGDLQYF.

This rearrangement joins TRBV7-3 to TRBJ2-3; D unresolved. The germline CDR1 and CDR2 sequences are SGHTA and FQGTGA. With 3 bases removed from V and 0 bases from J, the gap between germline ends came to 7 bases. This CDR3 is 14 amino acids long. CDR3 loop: CASSFVGSTDTQYF. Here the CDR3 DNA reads TGTGCCAGCAGCTTCGTGGGGAGCACAGATACGCAGTATTTT. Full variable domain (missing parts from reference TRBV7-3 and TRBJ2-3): GAGVSQTPSNKVTEKGKYVELRCDPISGHTALYWYRQSLGQGPEFLIYFQGTGAADDSGLPNDRFFAVRPEGSVSTLKIQRTERGDSAVYLCASSFVGSTDTQYFGPGTRLTVL.

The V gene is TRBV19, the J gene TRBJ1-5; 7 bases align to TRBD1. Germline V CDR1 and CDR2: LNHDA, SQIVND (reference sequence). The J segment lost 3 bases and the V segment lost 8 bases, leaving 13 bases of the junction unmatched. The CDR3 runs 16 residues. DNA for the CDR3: TGTGCCAGTGGGGGAGGGGGGACAGAAGTCAATCAGCCCCAGCATTTT. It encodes CASGGGGTEVNQPQHF.

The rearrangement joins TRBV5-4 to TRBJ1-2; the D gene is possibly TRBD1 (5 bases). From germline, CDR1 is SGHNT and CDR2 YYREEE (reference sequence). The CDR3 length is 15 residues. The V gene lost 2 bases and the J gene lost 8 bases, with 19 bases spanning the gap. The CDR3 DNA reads TGTGCCAGCAGCTTTAAGGGACTTTTATCGGGGGGCTACACCTTC. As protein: CASSFKGLLSGGYTF.

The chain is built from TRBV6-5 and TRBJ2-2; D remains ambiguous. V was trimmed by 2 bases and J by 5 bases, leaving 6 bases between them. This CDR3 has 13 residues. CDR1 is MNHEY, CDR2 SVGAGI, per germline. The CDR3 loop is CASSYDGTGELFF. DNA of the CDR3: TGTGCCAGCAGTTACGACGGTACCGGGGAGCTGTTTTTT.

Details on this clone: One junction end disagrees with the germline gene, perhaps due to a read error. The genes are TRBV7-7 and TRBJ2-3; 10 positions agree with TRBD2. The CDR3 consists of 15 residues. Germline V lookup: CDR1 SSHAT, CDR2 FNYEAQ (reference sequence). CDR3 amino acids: CASSQTSGNADTQYF. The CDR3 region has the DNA TGTGCTAGCAGCCAAACTAGCGGGAATGCGGATACGCAGTATTTT.

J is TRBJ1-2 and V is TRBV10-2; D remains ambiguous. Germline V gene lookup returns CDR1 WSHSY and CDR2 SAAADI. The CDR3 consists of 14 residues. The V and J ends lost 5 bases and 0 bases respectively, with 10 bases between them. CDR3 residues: CASSPGKANYGYTF. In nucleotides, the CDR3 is TGCGCCAGCAGTCCAGGAAAAGCTAACTATGGCTACACCTTC.

The CDR3 spells CASSPGTHWEETQYF. The CDR3, as DNA: TGTGCCAGCAGCCCTGGGACTCACTGGGAGGAGACCCAGTACTTC. This chain joins TRBV7-3 and TRBJ2-5; TRBD2 is a possible D gene (6 bases). Trimming pared 5 bases from V and 5 bases from J, leaving 18 bases between. Germline CDR1 is SGHTA and CDR2 is FQGTGA. This CDR3 region has 15 residues.

CDR3 amino acids: CASSVRTGTPHMNTEAFF. CDR3 bases: TGTGCCAGCAGTGTCCGGACAGGGACCCCCCACATGAACACTGAAGCTTTCTTT. V gene TRBV6-4 combines with J gene TRBJ1-1, with 8 bases that match TRBD1. Germline CDR1 reads MRHNA; CDR2 reads SNTAGT. This CDR3 comprises 18 residues. The V and J ends lost 4 bases and 0 bases, in that order; junction bases with no gene match: 13.

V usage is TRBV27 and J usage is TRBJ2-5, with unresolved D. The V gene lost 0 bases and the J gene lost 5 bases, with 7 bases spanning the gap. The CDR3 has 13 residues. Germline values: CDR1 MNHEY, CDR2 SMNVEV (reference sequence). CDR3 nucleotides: TGTGCCAGCAGTTTATCTGGGTACGAGACCCAGTACTTC. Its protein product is CASSLSGYETQYF.

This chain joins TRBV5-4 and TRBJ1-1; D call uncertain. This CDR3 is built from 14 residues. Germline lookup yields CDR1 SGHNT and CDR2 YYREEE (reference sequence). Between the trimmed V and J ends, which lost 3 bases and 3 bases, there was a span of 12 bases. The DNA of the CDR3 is TGTGCCAGCAGCTCCGGTGTCATCTACACTGAAGCTTTCTTT. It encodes CASSSGVIYTEAFF.

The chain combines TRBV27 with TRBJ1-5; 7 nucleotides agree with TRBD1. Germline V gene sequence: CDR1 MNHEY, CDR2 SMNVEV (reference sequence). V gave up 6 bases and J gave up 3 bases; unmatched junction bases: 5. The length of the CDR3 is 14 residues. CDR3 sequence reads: CASSLQGHNQPQHF. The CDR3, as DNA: TGTGCCAGCAGCCTACAGGGGCACAATCAGCCCCAGCATTTT.

CDR3 coding DNA: TGTGCCAGCAGCGTCCATGGACGGGGAGAGACCCAGTACTTC. Protein sequence: CASSVHGRGETQYF. The chain combines TRBV7-9 with TRBJ2-5; a possible D gene is TRBD2 (5 bases). The ends were cut back, 5 bases at V and 4 bases at J, with 14 bases in the middle. The CDR3 length is 14 residues. Germline loops: CDR1 SEHNR, CDR2 FQNEAQ (reference sequence).

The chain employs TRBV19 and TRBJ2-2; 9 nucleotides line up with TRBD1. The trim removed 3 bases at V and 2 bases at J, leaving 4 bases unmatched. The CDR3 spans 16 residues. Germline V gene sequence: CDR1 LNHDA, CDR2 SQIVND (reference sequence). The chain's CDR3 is CASSIGQGINTGELFF. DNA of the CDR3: TGTGCCAGTAGTATTGGACAGGGGATAAACACCGGGGAGCTGTTTTTT.

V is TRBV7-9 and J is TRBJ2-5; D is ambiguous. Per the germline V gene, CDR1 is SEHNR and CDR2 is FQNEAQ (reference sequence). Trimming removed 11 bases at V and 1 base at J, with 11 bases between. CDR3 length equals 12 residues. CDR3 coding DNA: TGTGCCTCAAGGGCAGGCCAAGAGACCCAGTACTTC. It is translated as CASRAGQETQYF.

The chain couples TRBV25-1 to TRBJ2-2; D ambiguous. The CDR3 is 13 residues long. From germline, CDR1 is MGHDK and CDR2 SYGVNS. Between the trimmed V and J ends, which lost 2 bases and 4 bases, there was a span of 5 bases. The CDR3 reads CASSEQITGELFF. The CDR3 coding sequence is TGTGCCAGCAGTGAACAAATCACCGGGGAGCTGTTTTTT. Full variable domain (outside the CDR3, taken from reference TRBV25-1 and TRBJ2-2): EADIYQTPRYLVIGTGKKITLECSQTMGHDKMYWYQQDPGMELHLIHYSYGVNSTEKGDLSSESTVSRIRTEHFPLTLESARPSHTSQYLCASSEQITGELFFGEGSRLTVL.

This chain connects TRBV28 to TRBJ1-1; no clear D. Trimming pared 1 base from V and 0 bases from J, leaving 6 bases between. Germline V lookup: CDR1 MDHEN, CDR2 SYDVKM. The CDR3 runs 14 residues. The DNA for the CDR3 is TGTGCCAGCAGTTTATCCCAAATGAACACTGAAGCTTTCTTT. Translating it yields CASSLSQMNTEAFF.

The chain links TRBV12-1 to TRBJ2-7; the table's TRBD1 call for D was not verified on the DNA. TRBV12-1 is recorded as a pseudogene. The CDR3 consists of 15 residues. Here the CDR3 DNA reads TGTGCCAGCAGCTCTCCCGGGACAGGGTGTAACGAGCAGTACTTC. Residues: CASSSPGTGCNEQYF.

In DNA form, the CDR3 reads TGTGCCAGCAGCTCCCAACTACAGGTGGATAATTCACCCCTCCACTTT. It yields the protein CASSSQLQVDNSPLHF. The rearrangement joins TRBV9 to TRBJ1-6; the D gene is possibly TRBD1 (5 bases). The CDR3 sequence is 16 residues long. The ends were cut back, 4 bases at V and 5 bases at J, with 16 bases in the middle. Germline values: CDR1 SGDLS, CDR2 YYNGEE.

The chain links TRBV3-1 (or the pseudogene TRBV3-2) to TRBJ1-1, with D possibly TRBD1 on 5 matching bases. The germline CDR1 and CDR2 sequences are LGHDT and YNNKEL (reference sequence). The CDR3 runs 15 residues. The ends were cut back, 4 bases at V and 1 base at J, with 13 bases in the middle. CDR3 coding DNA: TGTGCCAGCAGCCTTAGACACCAGGGGAACACTGAAGCTTTCTTT. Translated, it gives CASSLRHQGNTEAFF.

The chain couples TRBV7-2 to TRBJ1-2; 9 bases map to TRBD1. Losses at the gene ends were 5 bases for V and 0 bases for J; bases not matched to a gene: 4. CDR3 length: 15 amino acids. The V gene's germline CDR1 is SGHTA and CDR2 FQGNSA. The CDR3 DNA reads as TGTGCCAGCAGCCCCTACAGGGGGCCTAACTATGGCTACACCTTC. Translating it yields CASSPYRGPNYGYTF.

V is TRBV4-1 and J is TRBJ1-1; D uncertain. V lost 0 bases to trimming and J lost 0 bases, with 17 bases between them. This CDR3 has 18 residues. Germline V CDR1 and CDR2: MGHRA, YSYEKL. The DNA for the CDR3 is TGCGCCAGCAGCCAAGAATGGTATGGAGGTTCAATGAACACTGAAGCTTTCTTT. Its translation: CASSQEWYGGSMNTEAFF.

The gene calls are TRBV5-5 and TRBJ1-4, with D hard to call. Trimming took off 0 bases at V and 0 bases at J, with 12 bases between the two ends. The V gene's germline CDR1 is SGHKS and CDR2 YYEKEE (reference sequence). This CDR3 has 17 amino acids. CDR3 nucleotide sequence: TGTGCCAGCAGCTTGGGAGTTGTACCTGCAACTAATGAAAAACTGTTTTTT. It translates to CASSLGVVPATNEKLFF. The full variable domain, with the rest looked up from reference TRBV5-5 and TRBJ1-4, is DAGVTQSPTHLIKTRGQQVTLRCSPISGHKSVSWYQQVLGQGPQFIFQYYEKEERGRGNFPDRFSARQFPNYSSELNVNALLLGDSALYLCASSLGVVPATNEKLFFGSGTQLSVL.

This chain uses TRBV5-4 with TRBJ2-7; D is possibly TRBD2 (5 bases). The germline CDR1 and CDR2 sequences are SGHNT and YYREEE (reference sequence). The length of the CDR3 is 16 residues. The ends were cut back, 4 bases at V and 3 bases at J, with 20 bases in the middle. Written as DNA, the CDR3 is TGTGCCAGCAGCCCCGTCGCAAGGACTGACGGCTACGAGCAGTACTTC. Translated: CASSPVARTDGYEQYF.

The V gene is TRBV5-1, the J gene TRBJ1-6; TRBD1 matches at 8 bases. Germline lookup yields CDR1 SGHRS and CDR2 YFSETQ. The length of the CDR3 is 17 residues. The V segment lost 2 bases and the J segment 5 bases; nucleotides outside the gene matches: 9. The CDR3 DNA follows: TGCGCCAGCAGCTTCAATCTGCAGGGGGCTAATAATTCACCCCTCCACTTT. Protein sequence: CASSFNLQGANNSPLHF.

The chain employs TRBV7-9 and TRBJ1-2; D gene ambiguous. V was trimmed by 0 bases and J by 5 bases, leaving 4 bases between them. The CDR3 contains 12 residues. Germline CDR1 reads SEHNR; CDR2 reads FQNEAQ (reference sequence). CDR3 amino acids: CASSLAEYGYTF. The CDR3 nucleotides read TGTGCCAGCAGCTTAGCGGAATATGGCTACACCTTC.